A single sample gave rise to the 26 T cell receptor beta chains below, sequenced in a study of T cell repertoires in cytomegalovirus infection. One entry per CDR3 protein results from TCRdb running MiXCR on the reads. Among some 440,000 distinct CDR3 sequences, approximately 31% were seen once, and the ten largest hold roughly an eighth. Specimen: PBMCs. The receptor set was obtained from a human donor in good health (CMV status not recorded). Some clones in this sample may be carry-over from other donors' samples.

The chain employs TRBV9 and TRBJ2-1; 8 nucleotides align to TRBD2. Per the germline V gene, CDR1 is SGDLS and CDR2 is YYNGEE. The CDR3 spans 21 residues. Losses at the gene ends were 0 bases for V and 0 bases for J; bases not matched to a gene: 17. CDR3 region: CASSVGLGGGGRTSSYNEQFF. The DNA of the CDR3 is TGTGCCAGCAGCGTAGGTCTTGGGGGCGGGGGGCGTACGAGCTCCTACAATGAGCAGTTCTTC.

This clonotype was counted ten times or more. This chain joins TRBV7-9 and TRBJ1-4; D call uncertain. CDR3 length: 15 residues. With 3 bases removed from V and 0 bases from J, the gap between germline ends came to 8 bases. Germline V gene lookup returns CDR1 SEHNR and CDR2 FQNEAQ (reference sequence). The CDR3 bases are TGTGCCAGCAGCTTCTACAGTGCAACTAATGAAAAACTGTTTTTT. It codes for CASSFYSATNEKLFF. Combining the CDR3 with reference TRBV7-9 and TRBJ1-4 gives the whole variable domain DTGVSQNPRHKITKRGQNVTFRCDPISEHNRLYWYRQTLGQGPEFLTYFQNEAQLEKSRLLSDRFSAERPKGSFSTLEIQRTEQGDSAMYLCASSFYSATNEKLFFGSGTQLSVL.

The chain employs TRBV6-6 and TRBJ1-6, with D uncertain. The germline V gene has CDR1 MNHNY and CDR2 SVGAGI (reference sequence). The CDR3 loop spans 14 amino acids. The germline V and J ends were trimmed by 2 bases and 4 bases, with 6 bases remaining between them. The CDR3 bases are TGTGCCAGCAGTTACGGGCGGTATAATTCACCCCTCCACTTT. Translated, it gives CASSYGRYNSPLHF.

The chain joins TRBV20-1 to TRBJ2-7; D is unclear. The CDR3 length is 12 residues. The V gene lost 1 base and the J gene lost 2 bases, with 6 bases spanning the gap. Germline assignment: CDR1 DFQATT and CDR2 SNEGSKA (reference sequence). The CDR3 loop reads CSARAQTYEQYF. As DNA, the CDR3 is TGCAGTGCTAGAGCCCAGACCTACGAGCAGTACTTC.

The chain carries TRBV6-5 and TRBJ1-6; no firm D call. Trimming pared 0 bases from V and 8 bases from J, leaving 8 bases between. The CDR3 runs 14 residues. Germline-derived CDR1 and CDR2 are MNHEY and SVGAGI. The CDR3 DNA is TGTGCCAGCAGTTACTCGAGTTGGGATTCACCCCTCCACTTT. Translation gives CASSYSSWDSPLHF.

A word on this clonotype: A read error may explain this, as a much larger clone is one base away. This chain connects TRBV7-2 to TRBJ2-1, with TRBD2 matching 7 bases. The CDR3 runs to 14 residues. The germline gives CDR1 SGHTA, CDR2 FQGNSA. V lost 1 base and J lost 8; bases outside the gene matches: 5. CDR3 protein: CASSLGLAVDEQFF. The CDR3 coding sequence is TGTGCCAGCAGCTTAGGGCTAGCGGTCGATGAGCAGTTCTTC. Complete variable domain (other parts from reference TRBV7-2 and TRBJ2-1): GAGVSQSPSNKVTEKGKDVELRCDPISGHTALYWYRQSLGQGLEFLIYFQGNSAPDKSGLPSDRFSAERTGGSVSTLTIQRTQQEDSAVYLCASSLGLAVDEQFFGPGTRLTVL.

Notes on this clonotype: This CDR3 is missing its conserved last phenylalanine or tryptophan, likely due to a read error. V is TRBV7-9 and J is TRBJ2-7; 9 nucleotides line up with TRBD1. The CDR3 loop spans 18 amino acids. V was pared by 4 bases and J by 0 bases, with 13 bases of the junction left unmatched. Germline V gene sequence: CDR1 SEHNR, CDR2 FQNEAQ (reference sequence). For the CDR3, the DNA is TGTGCCAGCAGCTCTTCGACAGGGGGATTCCCCGGCTCCTACGAGCAGTACTTA. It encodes CASSSSTGGFPGSYEQYL.

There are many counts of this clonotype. The CDR3 spells CASSQDGTGRLYEQYF. In nucleotides, the CDR3 is TGCGCCAGCAGCCAGGACGGGACAGGGAGACTTTACGAGCAGTACTTC. The gene calls are TRBV4-1 and TRBJ2-7; TRBD1 agrees at 9 bases. The V and J ends lost 3 bases and 4 bases, in that order; junction bases with no gene match: 10. Per germline, CDR1 MGHRA and CDR2 YSYEKL. This CDR3 contains 16 residues.

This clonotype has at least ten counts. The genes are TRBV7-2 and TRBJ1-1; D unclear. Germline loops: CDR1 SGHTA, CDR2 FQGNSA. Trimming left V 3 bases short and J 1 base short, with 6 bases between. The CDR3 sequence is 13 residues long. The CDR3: CASSLHPNTEAFF. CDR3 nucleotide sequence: TGTGCCAGCAGCTTGCACCCGAACACTGAAGCTTTCTTT.

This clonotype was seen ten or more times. This CDR3 is CASSLVVGDEQYF. The CDR3 DNA reads TGCGCCAGCAGCTTGGTAGTCGGGGACGAGCAGTACTTC. The chain uses TRBV5-1 and TRBJ2-7; TRBD2 is a possible D gene (5 bases). Germline-derived CDR1 and CDR2 are SGHRS and YFSETQ. With 0 bases removed from V and 5 bases from J, the gap between germline ends came to 9 bases. CDR3 length: 13 residues.

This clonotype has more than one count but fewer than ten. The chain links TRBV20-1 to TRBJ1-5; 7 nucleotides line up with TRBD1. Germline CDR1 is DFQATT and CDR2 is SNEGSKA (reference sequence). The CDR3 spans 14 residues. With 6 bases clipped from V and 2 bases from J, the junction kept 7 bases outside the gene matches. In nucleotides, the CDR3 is TGCAGTGCGGGGCCGGACAGGCGCAATCAGCCCCAGCATTTT. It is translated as CSAGPDRRNQPQHF.

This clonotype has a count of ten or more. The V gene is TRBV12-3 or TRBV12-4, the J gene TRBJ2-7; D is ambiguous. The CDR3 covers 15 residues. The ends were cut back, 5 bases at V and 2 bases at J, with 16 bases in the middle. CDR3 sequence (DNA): TGTGCCAGCAGTCCGCCCCAGGACGGTCCCTACGAGCAGTACTTC. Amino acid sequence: CASSPPQDGPYEQYF.

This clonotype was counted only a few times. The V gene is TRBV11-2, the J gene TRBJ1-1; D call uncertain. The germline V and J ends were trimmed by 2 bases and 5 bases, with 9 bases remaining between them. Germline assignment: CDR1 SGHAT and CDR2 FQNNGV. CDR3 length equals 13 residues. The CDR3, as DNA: TGTGCCAGCAGCTTATTCGGCAGGACTGAAGCTTTCTTT. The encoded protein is CASSLFGRTEAFF.

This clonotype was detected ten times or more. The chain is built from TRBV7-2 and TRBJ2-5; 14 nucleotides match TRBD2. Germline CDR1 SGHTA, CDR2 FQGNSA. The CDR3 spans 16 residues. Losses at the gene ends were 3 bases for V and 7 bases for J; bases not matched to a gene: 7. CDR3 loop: CASSFSPGLAGGTQYF. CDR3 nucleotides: TGTGCCAGCAGCTTCTCCCCCGGACTAGCGGGAGGGACCCAGTACTTC. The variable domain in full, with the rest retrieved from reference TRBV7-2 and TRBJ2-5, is GAGVSQSPSNKVTEKGKDVELRCDPISGHTALYWYRQSLGQGLEFLIYFQGNSAPDKSGLPSDRFSAERTGGSVSTLTIQRTQQEDSAVYLCASSFSPGLAGGTQYFGPGTRLLVL.

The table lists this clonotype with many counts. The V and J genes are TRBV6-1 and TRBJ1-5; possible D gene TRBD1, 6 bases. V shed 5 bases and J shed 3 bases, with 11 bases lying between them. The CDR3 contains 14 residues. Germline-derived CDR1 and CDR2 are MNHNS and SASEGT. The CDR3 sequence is CASSPTGDNQPQHF. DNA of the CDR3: TGTGCCAGCAGTCCGACAGGTGACAATCAGCCCCAGCATTTT.

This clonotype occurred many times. The DNA for the CDR3 is TGTGCCAGCAGCTTAGGGCGAAATAGCAATCAGCCCCAGCATTTT. This sequence encodes CASSLGRNSNQPQHF. The rearrangement uses TRBV7-8 and TRBJ1-5; D gene uncertain. The CDR3 is 15 amino acids. Per germline, CDR1 SGHVS and CDR2 FQNEAQ. Trimming stripped 1 base from V and 0 bases from J, with 7 bases between.

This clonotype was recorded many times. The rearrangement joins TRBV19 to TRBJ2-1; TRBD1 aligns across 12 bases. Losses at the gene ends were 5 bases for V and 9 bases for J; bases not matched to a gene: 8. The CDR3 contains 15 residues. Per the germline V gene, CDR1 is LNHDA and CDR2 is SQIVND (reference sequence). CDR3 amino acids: CASSLPGTGGLEQFF. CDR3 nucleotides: TGTGCCAGTAGTTTGCCCGGGACAGGGGGCCTTGAGCAGTTCTTC.

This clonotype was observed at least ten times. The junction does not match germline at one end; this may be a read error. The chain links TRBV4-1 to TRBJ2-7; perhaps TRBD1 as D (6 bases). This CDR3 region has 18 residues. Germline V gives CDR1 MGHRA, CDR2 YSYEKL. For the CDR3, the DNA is TGTGCCAGCAGCCAAGCCGGGTCTCCAGGGGAGAGCTCCTACGAGCAGTACTTC. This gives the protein CASSQAGSPGESSYEQYF.

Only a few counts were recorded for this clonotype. The chain's CDR3 is CATSRVFGTGGDADTQYF. For the CDR3, the DNA is TGTGCCACCAGCAGAGTTTTCGGTACGGGCGGGGACGCAGATACGCAGTATTTT. The chain is built from TRBV15 and TRBJ2-3; weak D call: TRBD2 (6 bases). The germline V and J ends were trimmed by 1 base and 4 bases, with 21 bases remaining between them. CDR1 and CDR2 (germline): LNHNV, YYDKDF (reference sequence). This CDR3 spans 18 amino acids.

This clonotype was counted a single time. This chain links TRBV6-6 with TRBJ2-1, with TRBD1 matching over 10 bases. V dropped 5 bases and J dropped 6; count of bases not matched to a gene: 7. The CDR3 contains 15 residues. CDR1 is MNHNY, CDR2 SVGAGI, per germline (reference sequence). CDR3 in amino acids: CASSVPGQGFNEQFF. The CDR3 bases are TGTGCCAGCAGTGTCCCGGGACAGGGGTTCAATGAGCAGTTCTTC.

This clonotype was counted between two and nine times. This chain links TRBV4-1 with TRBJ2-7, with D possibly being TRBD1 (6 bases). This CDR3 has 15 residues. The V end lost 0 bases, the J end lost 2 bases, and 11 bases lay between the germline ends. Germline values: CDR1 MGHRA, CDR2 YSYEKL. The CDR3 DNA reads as TGCGCCAGCAGCCAAGATCAACAGGGAACCTACGAGCAGTACTTC. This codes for CASSQDQQGTYEQYF.

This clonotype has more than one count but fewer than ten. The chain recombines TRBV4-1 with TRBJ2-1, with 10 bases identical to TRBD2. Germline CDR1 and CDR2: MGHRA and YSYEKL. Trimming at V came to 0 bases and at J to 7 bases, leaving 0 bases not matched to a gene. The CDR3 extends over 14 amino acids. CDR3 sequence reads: CASSQDSGGNEQFF. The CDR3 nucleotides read TGCGCCAGCAGCCAAGATAGCGGGGGGAATGAGCAGTTCTTC.

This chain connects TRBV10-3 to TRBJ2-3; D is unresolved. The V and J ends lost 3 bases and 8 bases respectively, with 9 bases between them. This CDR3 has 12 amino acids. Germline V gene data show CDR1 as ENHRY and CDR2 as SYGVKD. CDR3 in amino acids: CAISDGVGTQYF. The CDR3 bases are TGTGCCATCAGTGATGGGGTTGGTACGCAGTATTTT.

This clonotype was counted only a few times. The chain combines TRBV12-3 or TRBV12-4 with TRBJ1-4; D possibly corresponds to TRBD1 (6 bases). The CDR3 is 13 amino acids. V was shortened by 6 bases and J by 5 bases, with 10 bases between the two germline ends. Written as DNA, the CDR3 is TGTGCCAGCAGCTGGACAGCGAATGAAAAACTGTTTTTT. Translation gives CASSWTANEKLFF.

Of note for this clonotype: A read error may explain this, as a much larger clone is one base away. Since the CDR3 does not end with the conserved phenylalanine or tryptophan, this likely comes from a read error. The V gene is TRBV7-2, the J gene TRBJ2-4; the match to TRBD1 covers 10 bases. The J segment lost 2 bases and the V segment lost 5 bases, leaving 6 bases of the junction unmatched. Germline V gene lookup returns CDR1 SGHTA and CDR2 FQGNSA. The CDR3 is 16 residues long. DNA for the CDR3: TGTGCCAGCAGCCCCCGGGACAGGGGTTCCAAAAACATTCAGTACTTA. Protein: CASSPRDRGSKNIQYL.

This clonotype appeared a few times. This chain's CDR3 is CASSPRTGGNSPLHF. CDR3 in DNA: TGTGCCAGTAGTCCTCGGACAGGGGGCAATTCACCCCTCCACTTT. This chain links TRBV19 with TRBJ1-6; 11 bases map to TRBD1. In germline, CDR1 is LNHDA, CDR2 SQIVND (reference sequence). The length of the CDR3 is 15 residues. The J segment lost 7 bases and the V segment lost 5 bases, leaving 4 bases of the junction unmatched.